A single sample gave rise to the 18 T cell receptor beta chains below, sequenced in a study of blood T cell repertoires in COVID-19 (dated by TCRdb to the early 2020s). Libraries were prepared through the immunoSEQ multiplex PCR assay. TCRdb mirrors the immuneACCESS table, restricted to in-frame sequences. Some clones are absent from its copies; in checked studies, under half trace to an unresolved V gene, and the reason for the others is unknown. The sample includes approximately 330,000 clones, with about 87% observed a single time. The ten largest clones capture approximately 9.9% of the sample. The sequenced material came from peripheral blood. The receptors stem from a man aged 25-40 years with COVID-19, enrolled during active disease.

This clone occurred once. The chain recombines TRBV18 with TRBJ1-2, with 8 bases lining up with TRBD1. The germline CDR1 and CDR2 sequences are KGHSH and LQKENI. V lost 3 bases to trimming and J lost 1 base; unmatched junction nucleotides: 7. The CDR3 runs to 16 residues. CDR3 coding DNA: TGTGCCAGCTCACCCCGGACAGGGCCGGTTAACTATGGCTACACCTTC. It specifies CASSPRTGPVNYGYTF.

The rearrangement uses TRBV7-2 and TRBJ1-1; D remains unclear. CDR1 and CDR2 from the germline V gene are SGHTA and FQGNSA. The CDR3 loop spans 14 amino acids. Trimming stripped 6 bases from V and 0 bases from J, with 11 bases between. The DNA for the CDR3 is TGTGCCAGCAGGTCGACTGGTATGAACACTGAAGCTTTCTTT. Translation: CASRSTGMNTEAFF.

The chain has TRBV7-9 and TRBJ2-1; D possibly corresponds to TRBD1 (6 bases). CDR1 is SEHNR, CDR2 FQNEAQ, per germline (reference sequence). The CDR3 length is 16 residues. The V and J ends lost 2 bases and 12 bases respectively, with 23 bases between them. CDR3 residues: CASSLRQGKDHKGQFF. CDR3 DNA: TGTGCCAGCAGCTTACGCCAGGGGAAGGATCACAAGGGGCAGTTCTTC.

The chain joins TRBV2 to TRBJ1-2, with TRBD1 matching 10 bases. The CDR3 contains 12 residues. J was trimmed by 6 bases and V by 6 bases; bases with no gene match: 1. CDR1 SNHLY and CDR2 FYNNEI come from the germline V gene. CDR3 nucleotide sequence: TGTGCCAGCAGGACAGGGGGCGATGGCTACACCTTC. This translates into CASRTGGDGYTF.

Of note for this clone: Other nucleotide sequences in the sample specify the same CDR3. This rearrangement joins TRBV11-2 to TRBJ2-1; 7 nucleotides agree with TRBD1. V trimming: 5 bases; J trimming: 0 bases; junction bases outside the gene matches: 4. The CDR3 extends over 15 amino acids. Germline V CDR1 and CDR2: SGHAT, FQNNGV. CDR3 nucleotides: TGTGCCAGCAGCCCTTCAGGGGGCTCCTACAATGAGCAGTTCTTC. Protein: CASSPSGGSYNEQFF.

The genes are TRBV2 and TRBJ2-2, with 10 bases matching TRBD2. Germline assignment: CDR1 SNHLY and CDR2 FYNNEI. The CDR3 spans 14 residues. J lost 1 base, V lost 7 bases, and 0 bases had no gene match. Written as DNA, the CDR3 is TGTGCCAGCATAGCGGGGGGGAACACCGGGGAGCTGTTTTTT. Its protein product is CASIAGGNTGELFF. Looking up the rest from reference TRBV2 and TRBJ2-2 gives the full variable domain: EPEVTQTPSHQVTQMGQEVILRCVPISNHLYFYWYRQILGQKVEFLVSFYNNEISEKSEIFDDQFSVERPDGSNFTLKIRSTKLEDSAMYFCASIAGGNTGELFFGEGSRLTVL.

Written as DNA, the CDR3 is TGTGCCAGCAGCCGATTTAAGACAGGGGAAGCCAAAAACATTCAGTACTTC. Protein: CASSRFKTGEAKNIQYF. The chain recombines TRBV11-2 with TRBJ2-4; 8 positions agree with TRBD1. Trimming removed 5 bases from V and 0 bases from J; junction bases left unmatched: 9. The CDR3 runs to 17 residues. Germline CDR1 reads SGHAT; CDR2 reads FQNNGV.

The rearrangement links TRBV5-1 to TRBJ1-1; no clear D. CDR1 is SGHRS, CDR2 YFSETQ, per germline. Trimming cost V 0 bases and J 10 bases, with 16 bases left between them. The CDR3 sequence is 14 residues long. The CDR3 sequence: CASSLGAGWVGAFF. CDR3 nucleotide sequence: TGCGCCAGCAGCTTGGGTGCGGGCTGGGTCGGAGCTTTCTTT. The full variable domain, rest sourced from reference TRBV5-1 and TRBJ1-1, is KAGVTQTPRYLIKTRGQQVTLSCSPISGHRSVSWYQQTPGQGLQFLFEYFSETQRNKGNFPGRFSGRQFSNSRSEMNVSTLELGDSALYLCASSLGAGWVGAFFGQGTRLTVV.

The chain joins TRBV28 to TRBJ2-5; D might be TRBD2 (5 bases). The CDR3 runs 11 residues. The V end was cut by 7 bases, the J end by 3 bases, with 6 bases between. Germline loops: CDR1 MDHEN, CDR2 SYDVKM. As DNA, the CDR3 is TGTGCCAGCAAACTAGAAGAGACCCAGTACTTC. Translating it yields CASKLEETQYF.

This chain links TRBV19 with TRBJ2-1; 9 nucleotides align to TRBD2. With 3 bases clipped from V and 12 bases from J, the junction kept 6 bases outside the gene matches. CDR3 size: 13 residues. Germline CDR1 and CDR2: LNHDA and SQIVND (reference sequence). The DNA for the CDR3 is TGTGCCAGTAGTATTATAGCGGGAGCATGGCAGTTCTTC. This translates into CASSIIAGAWQFF. The entire variable domain, with the rest obtained from reference TRBV19 and TRBJ2-1, is as follows: DGGITQSPKYLFRKEGQNVTLSCEQNLNHDAMYWYRQDPGQGLRLIYYSQIVNDFQKGDIAEGYSVSREKKESFPLTVTSAQKNPTAFYLCASSIIAGAWQFFGPGTRLTVL.

The V and J genes are TRBV6-2 or TRBV6-3 and TRBJ1-2; TRBD1 might be the D (5 bases). The CDR3 consists of 11 residues. Trimming cost V 5 bases and J 8 bases, with 9 bases left between them. The germline gives CDR1 MNHEY, CDR2 SVGEGT. Here the CDR3 DNA reads TGTGCCAGCAGTCACGGGGGGGGCTACACCTTC. Translating gives CASSHGGGYTF.

The V call is TRBV9, the J call TRBJ2-2; D might be TRBD2 (5 bases). Trimming removed 0 bases at V and 8 bases at J, with 8 bases between. The CDR3 is 13 amino acids. Per germline, CDR1 SGDLS and CDR2 YYNGEE. CDR3 residues: CASSVAREGELFF. DNA for the CDR3: TGTGCCAGCAGCGTAGCAAGGGAGGGGGAGCTGTTTTTT.

The CDR3, as DNA: TGTGCCAGCAGCTTGGCTAGCGGGGCCTTTACGCAGTATTTT. It translates to CASSLASGAFTQYF. The V call is TRBV5-4, the J call TRBJ2-3; 9 bases align to TRBD2. The V segment lost 0 bases and the J segment 8 bases; nucleotides outside the gene matches: 4. The CDR3 is 14 residues long. The V gene's germline CDR1 is SGHNT and CDR2 YYREEE (reference sequence).

The chain has TRBV9 and TRBJ2-7; 8 bases align to TRBD1. The junction had 8 bases not matched to a gene; V was cut back by 4 bases and J by 5 bases. The CDR3 totals 14 residues. CDR1 and CDR2 (germline): SGDLS, YYNGEE. The CDR3 DNA reads TGTGCCAGCAGCAACGACAGGGGAAGGGACGAGCAGTACTTC. Its translation: CASSNDRGRDEQYF.

V usage is TRBV12-3 or TRBV12-4 and J usage is TRBJ1-2; TRBD1 might be the D (5 bases). The CDR3 loop spans 13 amino acids. The ends were cut back, 6 bases at V and 4 bases at J, with 12 bases in the middle. DNA of the CDR3: TGTGCCAGCAGCACCGACAGATCCTATGGCTACACCTTC. Residues: CASSTDRSYGYTF.

The V gene is TRBV19, the J gene TRBJ1-1; 7 nucleotides match TRBD1. The germline CDR1 and CDR2 sequences are LNHDA and SQIVND (reference sequence). J was trimmed by 1 base and V by 9 bases; bases with no gene match: 2. There are 12 residues in the CDR3. In nucleotides, the CDR3 is TGTGCCAGCGGGACAGCGAACACTGAAGCTTTCTTT. Protein sequence: CASGTANTEAFF.

J is TRBJ1-1 and V is TRBV18, with D maybe TRBD1 (6 bases). Germline CDR1 is KGHSH and CDR2 is LQKENI. CDR3 length: 15 residues. The V end lost 4 bases, the J end lost 3 bases, and 15 bases lay between the germline ends. The CDR3 sequence is CASSLRQVADTEAFF. The CDR3 DNA sequence: TGTGCCAGCTCACTGCGACAGGTAGCCGACACTGAAGCTTTCTTT.

The chain employs TRBV4-1 and TRBJ2-2; a weak D match, TRBD2 (6 bases). V dropped 0 bases and J dropped 0 bases, with 17 bases sitting between them. CDR1 MGHRA and CDR2 YSYEKL come from the germline V gene. The length of the CDR3 is 19 residues. This chain's CDR3 is CASSQEPYGVAANTGELFF. The CDR3 region has the DNA TGCGCCAGCAGCCAAGAGCCCTATGGGGTAGCGGCGAACACCGGGGAGCTGTTTTTT.